These 10 T cell receptor beta chains originate from one sample sequenced in a study of blood T cell repertoires in COVID-19. Clones were read by immunoSEQ multiplex PCR, and TCRdb kept only the in-frame ones, dropping some. This sample carries about 480,000 clones, roughly 85% of them seen once, and the ten largest clones take 1.5% to 2%. The sequenced material came from PBMCs or T cells enriched from blood (not recorded which). All receptors derive from a woman younger than 30 with acute COVID-19.

The chain joins TRBV7-9 to TRBJ1-4; TRBD1 agrees at 8 bases. Germline V gene sequence: CDR1 SEHNR, CDR2 FQNEAQ (reference sequence). This CDR3 comprises 15 residues. Unmatched junction bases numbered 6, after V lost 6 bases and J lost 3 bases. The CDR3 DNA follows: TGTGCCAGCAGTTCTTCAGGGGGCCCTAATGAAAAACTGTTTTTT. Amino acids: CASSSSGGPNEKLFF.

The chain joins TRBV5-8 to TRBJ1-2, with a tentative D call TRBD1 (6 bases). Germline CDR1 reads SGHTS; CDR2 reads YDEGEE. CDR3 size: 15 residues. V lost 4 bases, J lost 2 bases, and 15 bases lay in between. CDR3 bases: TGTGCCAGCAGCCCCCGGGGGGGCCCCAACTATGGCTACACCTTC. Translating it yields CASSPRGGPNYGYTF.

V gene TRBV7-9 combines with J gene TRBJ1-5; 8 bases are shared with TRBD1. This CDR3 is built from 17 residues. Germline V gives CDR1 SEHNR, CDR2 FQNEAQ (reference sequence). The trim removed 0 bases at V and 0 bases at J, leaving 4 bases unmatched. CDR3 in DNA: TGTGCCAGCAGCTTAGCCACCGGGACAGGTAGCAATCAGCCCCAGCATTTT. Its translation is CASSLATGTGSNQPQHF.

The chain carries TRBV5-4 and TRBJ1-2; 9 nucleotides match TRBD1. The CDR3 is 15 residues long. The V and J ends lost 4 bases and 4 bases, in that order; junction bases with no gene match: 8. The V gene's germline CDR1 is SGHNT and CDR2 YYREEE (reference sequence). For the CDR3, the DNA is TGTGCCAGCAGCAAGGAAGCGACAGGGGGCTATGGCTACACCTTC. Residues: CASSKEATGGYGYTF.

V and J are TRBV24-1 and TRBJ1-4; 9 nucleotides line up with TRBD1. Germline CDR1 KGHDR, CDR2 SFDVKD. The CDR3 extends over 15 amino acids. With V trimmed by 3 bases and J by 7 bases, 5 bases remained unmatched. The CDR3 DNA reads as TGTGCCACCAGTGATGCCGGGACAGGGTTTGAAAAACTGTTTTTT. Protein: CATSDAGTGFEKLFF.

CDR3 sequence (DNA): TGTGCCAGCAGCTTAGACGGTAACTACGAGCAGTACTTC. As protein: CASSLDGNYEQYF. This rearrangement joins TRBV7-2 to TRBJ2-7; D uncertain. The CDR3 sequence is 13 residues long. Trimming took off 1 base at V and 3 bases at J, with 7 bases between the two ends. CDR1 is SGHTA, CDR2 FQGNSA, per germline.

The rearrangement uses TRBV10-1 and TRBJ1-1; tentative D call: TRBD1 (5 bases). Germline V lookup: CDR1 WNHNN, CDR2 SYGVQD (reference sequence). Trimming left V 2 bases short and J 5 bases short, with 21 bases between. CDR3 length equals 17 residues. The CDR3 sequence: CASSEKPEKGLRTEAFF. Written as DNA, the CDR3 is TGCGCCAGCAGTGAGAAGCCAGAGAAGGGGCTGAGAACTGAAGCTTTCTTT.

The chain employs TRBV3-1 (or the pseudogene TRBV3-2) and TRBJ1-6; D might be TRBD1 (6 bases). Germline-derived CDR1 and CDR2 are LGHDT and YNNKEL (reference sequence). Deletions cut 0 bases from V and 4 bases from J, with 10 bases between. This CDR3 region has 16 residues. The CDR3 sequence is CASSQEPQGYNSPLHF. In DNA, the CDR3 is TGTGCCAGCAGCCAAGAACCCCAGGGGTATAATTCACCCCTCCACTTT.

The chain uses TRBV10-3 and TRBJ2-7; the match to TRBD2 covers 14 bases. V lost 6 bases and J lost 2; bases outside the gene matches: 9. The CDR3 length is 17 residues. The germline CDR1 and CDR2 sequences are ENHRY and SYGVKD. CDR3 nucleotides: TGTGCCATCAGCACCGGGACTAGCGGGAGTTCCACCTACGAGCAGTACTTC. This gives the protein CAISTGTSGSSTYEQYF.

This clone appeared a few times. The J gene is TRBJ2-7, the V gene TRBV9, with 11 bases that match TRBD2. Unmatched junction bases numbered 6, after V lost 0 bases and J lost 4 bases. The germline V gene has CDR1 SGDLS and CDR2 YYNGEE. The CDR3 has 16 amino acids. The DNA for the CDR3 is TGTGCCAGCAGCGTAGAGAGGACTAGCGGGCGGTACGAGCAGTACTTC. Translating gives CASSVERTSGRYEQYF.